This TCR beta chain was found in a study of blood T cells in healthy people across ages. Germline V gene sequence: CDR1 SNHLY, CDR2 FYNNEI. This CDR3 has 16 amino acids. The V gene lost 2 bases and the J gene lost 5 bases, with 18 bases spanning the gap. The count of this clonotype is one. A second about 6 to 12 cycle PCR used barcoded and J-beta primers. With 12 random nucleotides, a template-switch adaptor tagged each individual cDNA molecule. Each CDR3 protein gets one entry after TCRdb re-called the 5' RACE reads with MiXCR. The sample contains about 1,000,000 distinct CDR3 sequences, less than 50% of which appear only once. A minimum of 5 micrograms of total RNA was extracted per sample.

Sequenced: blood. The chain is built from TRBV2 and TRBJ2-5, with TRBD2 as a possible D gene (6 bases). This receptor was taken from an older woman in good health. Written as DNA, the CDR3 is TGTGCCAGCAGTGAAAAATTTGGGGATGGGAGGGAGACCCAGTACTTC. Translation gives CASSEKFGDGRETQYF. Complete variable domain (other parts from reference TRBV2 and TRBJ2-5): EPEVTQTPSHQVTQMGQEVILRCVPISNHLYFYWYRQILGQKVEFLVSFYNNEISEKSEIFDDQFSVERPDGSNFTLKIRSTKLEDSAMYFCASSEKFGDGRETQYFGPGTRLLVL.